The clone carrying this T cell receptor beta chain has just one count. Its target is not known. PCR amplification relied on 60 Vbeta primers (plus 13 Jbeta primers). The protocol was immunoSEQ multiplex PCR, while the TCRdb copy is restricted to in-frame clones and leaves out a portion. The sample includes approximately 100,000 clones, roughly 70% of them seen just once. The source of the sample is a study of cytomegalovirus exposure and HLA in healthy donors. Germline V gene sequence: CDR1 KGHSH, CDR2 LQKENI. V trimming: 0 bases; J trimming: 0 bases; junction bases outside the gene matches: 5. The CDR3 is 18 residues long. General study points: The only immune exposure information that was available was CMV serostatus.

Specimen: PBMCs. The receptor was derived from a middle-aged man in good health and CMV-seropositive. J is TRBJ2-6 and V is TRBV18; 7 bases align to TRBD2. CDR3: CASSPPGGEASGANVLTF. The CDR3 bases are TGTGCCAGCTCACCACCGGGAGGGGAAGCCTCTGGGGCCAACGTCCTGACTTTC.